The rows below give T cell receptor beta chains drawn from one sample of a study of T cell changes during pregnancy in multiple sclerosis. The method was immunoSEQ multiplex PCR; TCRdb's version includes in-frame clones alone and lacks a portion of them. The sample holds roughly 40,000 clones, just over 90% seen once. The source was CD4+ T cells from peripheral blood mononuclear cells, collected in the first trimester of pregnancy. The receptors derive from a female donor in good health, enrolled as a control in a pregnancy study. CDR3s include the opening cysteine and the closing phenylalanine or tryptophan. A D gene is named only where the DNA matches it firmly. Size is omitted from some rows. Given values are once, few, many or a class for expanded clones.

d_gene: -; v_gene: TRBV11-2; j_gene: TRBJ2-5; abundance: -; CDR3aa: CASSLVPGGGGYGETQYF; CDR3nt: TGTGCCAGCAGCTTAGTCCCCGGCGGCGGTGGTTATGGGGAGACCCAGTACTTC
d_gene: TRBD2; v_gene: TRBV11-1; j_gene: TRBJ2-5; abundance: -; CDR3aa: CASSDRLAGETQYF; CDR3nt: TGTGCCAGCAGCGATAGACTAGCGGGAGAGACCCAGTACTTC
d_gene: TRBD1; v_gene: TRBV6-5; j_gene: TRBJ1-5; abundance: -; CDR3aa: CTSSDDRAGQPQHF; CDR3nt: TGTACCAGCAGTGACGACAGGGCGGGACAGCCCCAGCATTTT
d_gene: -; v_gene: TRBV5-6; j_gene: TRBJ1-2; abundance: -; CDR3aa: CASSLGTRGWSGYTF; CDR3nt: TGTGCCAGCAGCCTAGGGACTCGGGGTTGGTCTGGCTACACCTTC
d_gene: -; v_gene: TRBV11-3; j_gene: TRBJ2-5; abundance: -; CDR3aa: CASSPPRQETQYF; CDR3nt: TGTGCCAGCAGCCCTCCTCGCCAAGAGACCCAGTACTTC
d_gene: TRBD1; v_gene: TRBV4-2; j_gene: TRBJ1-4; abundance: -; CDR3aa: CASSRDRGAGSANEKLFF; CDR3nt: TGTGCCAGCAGCCGGGACAGGGGCGCTGGATCGGCTAATGAAAAACTGTTTTTT
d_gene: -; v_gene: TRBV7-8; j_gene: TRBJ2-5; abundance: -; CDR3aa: CASSLAPLGGAGREETQYF; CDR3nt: TGTGCCAGCAGCTTAGCTCCCCTTGGAGGGGCGGGGAGAGAAGAGACCCAGTACTTC
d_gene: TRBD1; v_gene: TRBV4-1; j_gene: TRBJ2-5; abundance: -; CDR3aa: CASSLRDRGSETQYF; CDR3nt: TGCGCCAGCAGCCTGCGGGACAGGGGTTCGGAGACCCAGTACTTC
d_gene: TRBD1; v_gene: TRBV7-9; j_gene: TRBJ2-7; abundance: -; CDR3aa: CASDRGKAYEQYF; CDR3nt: TGTGCCAGCGACAGGGGAAAAGCCTACGAGCAGTACTTC
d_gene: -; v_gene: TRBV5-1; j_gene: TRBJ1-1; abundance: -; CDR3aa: CASSPHRDTEAFF; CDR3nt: TGCGCCAGCAGCCCACACAGGGACACTGAAGCTTTCTTT
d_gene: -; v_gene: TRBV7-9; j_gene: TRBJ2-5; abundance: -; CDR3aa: CASSLGRETQYF; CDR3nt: TGTGCCAGCAGCTTAGGTAGAGAGACCCAGTACTTC
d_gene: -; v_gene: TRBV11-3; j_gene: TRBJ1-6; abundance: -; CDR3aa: CASSFSRDSPLHF; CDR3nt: TGTGCCAGCAGCTTTAGCCGGGATTCACCCCTCCACTTT
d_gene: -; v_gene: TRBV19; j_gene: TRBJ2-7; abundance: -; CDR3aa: CASSRRGSYEQYF; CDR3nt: TGTGCCAGTAGTAGGCGCGGCTCCTACGAGCAGTACTTC
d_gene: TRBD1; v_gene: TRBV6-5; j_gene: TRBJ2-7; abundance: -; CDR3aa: CASSSPGQGIYEQYF; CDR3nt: TGTGCCAGCAGTTCCCCGGGACAGGGCATCTACGAGCAGTACTTC
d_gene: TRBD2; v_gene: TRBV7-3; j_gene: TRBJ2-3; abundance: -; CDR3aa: CASSPRTSGGASTDTQYF; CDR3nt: TGTGCCAGCAGCCCCCGGACTAGCGGGGGGGCCAGCACAGATACGCAGTATTTT
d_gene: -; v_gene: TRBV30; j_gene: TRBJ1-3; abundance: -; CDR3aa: CAWTQQGSGNTIYF; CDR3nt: TGTGCCTGGACACAGCAGGGCTCTGGAAACACCATATATTTT
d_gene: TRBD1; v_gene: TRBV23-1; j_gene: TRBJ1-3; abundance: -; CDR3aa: CASGPTGTGNTIYF; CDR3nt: TGCGCCAGCGGCCCGACAGGGACTGGAAACACCATATATTTT
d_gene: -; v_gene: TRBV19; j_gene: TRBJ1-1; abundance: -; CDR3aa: CASSGGGSGTEAFF; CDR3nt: TGTGCCAGTAGTGGGGGGGGGTCGGGCACTGAAGCTTTCTTT
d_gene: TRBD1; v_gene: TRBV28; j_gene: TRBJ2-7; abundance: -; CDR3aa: CASGTGATYEQYF; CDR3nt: TGTGCCAGTGGGACAGGGGCCACCTACGAGCAGTACTTC
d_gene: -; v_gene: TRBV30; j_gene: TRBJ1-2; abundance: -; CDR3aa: CAWSVGGGDGYTF; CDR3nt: TGTGCCTGGAGTGTAGGAGGGGGGGATGGCTACACCTTC
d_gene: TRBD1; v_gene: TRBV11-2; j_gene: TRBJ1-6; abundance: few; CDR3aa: CASSQEGTGGSPLHF; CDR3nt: TGTGCCAGCAGTCAAGAGGGGACAGGGGGTTCACCCCTCCACTTT
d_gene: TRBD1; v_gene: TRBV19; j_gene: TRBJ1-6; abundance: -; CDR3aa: CASSQDRGHSPLHF; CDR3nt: TGTGCCAGTAGTCAGGACAGGGGTCACTCACCCCTCCACTTT
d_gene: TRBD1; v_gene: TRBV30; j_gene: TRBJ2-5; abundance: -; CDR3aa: CAFSRDRKETQYF; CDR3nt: TGTGCCTTTTCCCGGGACAGAAAAGAGACCCAGTACTTC
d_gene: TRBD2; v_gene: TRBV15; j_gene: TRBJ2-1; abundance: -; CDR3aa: CATSRGIGGDNEQFF; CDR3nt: TGTGCCACCAGCAGAGGTATTGGGGGGGACAATGAGCAGTTCTTC
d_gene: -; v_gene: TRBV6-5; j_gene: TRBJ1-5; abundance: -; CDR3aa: CASSRQVGNQPQHF; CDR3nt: TGTGCCAGCAGCCGACAGGTCGGGAATCAGCCCCAGCATTTT
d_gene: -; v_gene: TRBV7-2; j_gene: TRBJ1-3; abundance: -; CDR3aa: CASSGQSFPSGNTIYF; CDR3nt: TGTGCCAGCAGCGGACAGAGCTTTCCCTCTGGAAACACCATATATTTT
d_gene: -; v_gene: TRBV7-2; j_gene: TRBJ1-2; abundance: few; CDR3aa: CASSIKVSGAGYTF; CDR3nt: TGTGCCAGCAGCATTAAAGTCTCTGGGGCGGGCTACACCTTC
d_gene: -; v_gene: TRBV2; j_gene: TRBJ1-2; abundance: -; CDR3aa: CASSLDTLYGYTF; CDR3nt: TGTGCCAGCAGTCTGGACACGTTGTATGGCTACACCTTC
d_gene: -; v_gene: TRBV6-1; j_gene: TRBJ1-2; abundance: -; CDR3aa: CASSPGINYGYTF; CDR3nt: TGTGCCAGCAGTCCCGGGATTAACTATGGCTACACCTTC
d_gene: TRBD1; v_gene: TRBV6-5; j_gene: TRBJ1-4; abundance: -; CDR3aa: CASSYAGGKEKLFF; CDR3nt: TGTGCCAGCAGTTACGCAGGGGGCAAAGAAAAACTGTTTTTT
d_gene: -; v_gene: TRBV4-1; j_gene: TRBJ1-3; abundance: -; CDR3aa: CASSQDPGNTIYF; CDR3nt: TGCGCCAGCAGCCAAGACCCAGGCAACACCATATATTTT
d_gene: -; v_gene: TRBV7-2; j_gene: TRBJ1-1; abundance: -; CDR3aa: CASSLADGANTEAFF; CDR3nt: TGTGCCAGCAGCTTAGCGGATGGGGCGAACACTGAAGCTTTCTTT
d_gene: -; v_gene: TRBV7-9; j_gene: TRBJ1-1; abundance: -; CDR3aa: CASSLPRGVNTEAFF; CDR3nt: TGTGCCAGCAGCTTACCCAGGGGCGTAAACACTGAAGCTTTCTTT
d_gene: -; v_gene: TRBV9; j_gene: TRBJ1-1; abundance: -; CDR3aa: CASSARDRFNTEAFF; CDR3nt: TGTGCCAGCAGCGCGAGAGACAGGTTTAACACTGAAGCTTTCTTT
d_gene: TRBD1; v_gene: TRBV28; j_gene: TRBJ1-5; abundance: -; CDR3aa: CASRVRGRWTGIRQPQHF; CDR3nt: TGTGCCAGCAGGGTAAGAGGACGCTGGACAGGGATTAGACAGCCCCAGCATTTT
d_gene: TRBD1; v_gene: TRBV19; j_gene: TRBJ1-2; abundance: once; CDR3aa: CASSLGTVNMDGYTF; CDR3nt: TGTGCCAGTAGTCTCGGGACAGTGAATATGGATGGCTACACCTTC
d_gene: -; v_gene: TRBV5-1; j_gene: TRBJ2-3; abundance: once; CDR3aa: CASSLEARVTDTQYF; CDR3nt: TGCGCCAGCAGCTTGGAGGCCAGGGTAACAGATACGCAGTATTTT
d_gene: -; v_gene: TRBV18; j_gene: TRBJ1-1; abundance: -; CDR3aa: CASSPREGGNTEAFF; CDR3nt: TGTGCCAGCTCACCACGTGAGGGCGGGAACACTGAAGCTTTCTTT
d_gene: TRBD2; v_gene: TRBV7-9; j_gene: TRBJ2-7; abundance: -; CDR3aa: CASSQPGGGSGSEQYF; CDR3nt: TGTGCCAGCAGCCAACCGGGGGGAGGGAGTGGATCCGAGCAGTACTTC